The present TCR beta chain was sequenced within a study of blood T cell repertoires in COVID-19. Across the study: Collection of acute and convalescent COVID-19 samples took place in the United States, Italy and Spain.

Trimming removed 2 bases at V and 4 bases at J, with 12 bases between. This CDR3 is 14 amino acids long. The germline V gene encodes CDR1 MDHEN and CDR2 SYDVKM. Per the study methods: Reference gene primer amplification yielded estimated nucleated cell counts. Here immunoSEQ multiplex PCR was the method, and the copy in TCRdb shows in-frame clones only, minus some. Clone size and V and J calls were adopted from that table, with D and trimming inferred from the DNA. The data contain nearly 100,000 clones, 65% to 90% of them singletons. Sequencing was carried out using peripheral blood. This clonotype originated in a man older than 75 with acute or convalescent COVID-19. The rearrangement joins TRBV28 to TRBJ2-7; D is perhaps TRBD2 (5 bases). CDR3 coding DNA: TGTGCCAGCAGTTTAGGTGGCGGGTTATACGAGCAGTACTTC. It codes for CASSLGGGLYEQYF.